The rows below give T cell receptor beta chains drawn from one sample of a study of blood T cells in healthy people across ages. From the 5' RACE reads, TCRdb called clonotypes with MiXCR, one entry per CDR3 protein. The sample lists some 760,000 distinct CDR3 sequences, roughly 25% occurring once. The same specimen was also included in a second study, on T cells of mothers and their children.

Specimen: blood. The receptors originated from a boy aged 5 to 17 in good health. The CDR3 runs from the conserved cysteine through the conserved F or W. The D gene is left open where the match is weak. The listing skips clone size in some rows; elsewhere it reads once, few, many or a size class.

>TRBD2|TRBV6-5|-|TRBJ2-4
CASSSLAGGAKNIQYF
TGTGCCAGCAGTAGTCTAGCGGGAGGAGCCAAAAACATTCAGTACTTC
>-|TRBV12-3/TRBV12-4|few|TRBJ2-4
CASSLRRSNKNIQYF
TGTGCCAGCAGTTTACGACGGTCCAACAAAAACATTCAGTACTTC
>-|TRBV20-1|few|TRBJ2-5
CSPGAPYQETQYF
TGCAGCCCTGGAGCACCTTACCAAGAGACCCAGTACTTC
>-|TRBV5-1|-|TRBJ1-4
CASSSPGAGGEKLFF
TGCGCCAGCAGCTCCCCAGGCGCCGGGGGTGAAAAACTGTTTTTT
>TRBD2|TRBV2|-|TRBJ2-5
CASSPGLVTLETQYF
TGTGCCAGCTCACCGGGACTAGTGACGTTGGAGACCCAGTACTTC
>-|TRBV5-5|-|TRBJ1-5
CASSLFQGSNQPQHF
TGTGCCAGCAGCTTGTTCCAGGGAAGCAATCAGCCCCAGCATTTT
>-|TRBV6-2/TRBV6-3|few|TRBJ1-5
CASSYVFGRYTDTQHF
TGTGCCAGCAGTTACGTCTTCGGGCGATACACAGATACGCAGCATTTT
>-|TRBV12-3/TRBV12-4|-|TRBJ1-3
CASRSQGPGNTIYF
TGTGCCAGCAGGTCTCAGGGACCTGGAAACACCATATATTTT
>TRBD1|TRBV12-3/TRBV12-4|few|TRBJ2-1
CASRLTGQGVWDEQFF
TGTGCCAGCAGGCTCACGGGACAGGGGGTATGGGATGAGCAGTTCTTC
>-|TRBV25-1|-|TRBJ2-7
CASGPPRAGLYF
TGTGCCAGCGGCCCCCCCCGCGCAGGGCTGTACTTC
>TRBD2|TRBV5-1|few|TRBJ2-1
CASSLGEPGLAERSSYNEQFF
TGCGCCAGCAGCTTGGGGGAACCGGGACTAGCGGAAAGGAGCTCCTACAATGAGCAGTTCTTC
>TRBD1|TRBV7-2|-|TRBJ1-5
CASSSDRGQSQPQHF
TGTGCCAGCAGCTCTGACAGGGGACAAAGTCAGCCCCAGCATTTT
>-|TRBV27|-|TRBJ1-1
CASSGTGAGNTEAFF
TGTGCCAGCAGTGGGACGGGGGCTGGGAACACTGAAGCTTTCTTT
>TRBD1|TRBV24-1|few|TRBJ2-1
CATSDLQGEFF
TGTGCCACCAGTGATTTACAGGGGGAGTTCTTC
>TRBD1|TRBV7-9|-|TRBJ2-5
CASSLGPGQGDETQYF
TGTGCCAGCAGCTTAGGGCCGGGACAGGGGGATGAGACCCAGTACTTC
>-|TRBV29-1|few|TRBJ2-2
CSVEKSGNTGELFF
TGCAGCGTTGAAAAGTCGGGAAACACCGGGGAGCTGTTTTTT
>TRBD2|TRBV28|few|TRBJ2-3
CASSLTSGALTDTQYF
TGTGCCAGCAGTTTGACTAGCGGAGCATTGACAGATACGCAGTATTTT
>TRBD1|TRBV20-1|once|TRBJ2-7
CSARNPGQGKGYEQYF
TGCAGTGCTAGAAACCCGGGACAGGGGAAAGGGTACGAGCAGTACTTC
>TRBD2|TRBV4-1|-|TRBJ2-3
CASSQMAGVTDTQYF
TGCGCCAGCAGCCAAATGGCGGGAGTAACCGATACGCAGTATTTT
>-|TRBV19|-|TRBJ2-3
CASSMFQGGDTQYF
TGTGCCAGTAGTATGTTCCAGGGGGGAGATACGCAGTATTTT
>-|TRBV6-6|-|TRBJ2-3
CASSSSPPGWVTDTQYF
TGTGCCAGCAGTTCTTCCCCGCCAGGTTGGGTCACAGATACGCAGTATTTT
>TRBD2|TRBV11-2|few|TRBJ2-7
CASSPRLAGVSGEQYF
TGTGCCAGCAGCCCCCGACTAGCGGGGGTTTCGGGCGAGCAGTACTTC
>-|TRBV29-1|few|TRBJ2-1
CSVEVWETSSYNEQFF
TGCAGCGTTGAAGTCTGGGAGACTAGCTCCTACAATGAGCAGTTCTTC
>-|TRBV27|-|TRBJ2-7
CASSVSWRKNEQYF
TGTGCCAGCAGTGTCTCCTGGCGGAAGAACGAGCAGTACTTC
>TRBD1|TRBV6-4|few|TRBJ2-7
CASSDLRDSSYEQYF
TGTGCCAGCAGTGACCTTCGGGACAGCTCCTACGAGCAGTACTTC
>TRBD1|TRBV7-2|few|TRBJ2-7
CASRHVGQALEQYF
TGTGCCAGCAGACATGTGGGACAGGCCCTCGAGCAGTACTTC
>-|TRBV5-1|many|TRBJ2-5
CASSLTGAEETQYF
TGCGCCAGCAGCTTGACGGGGGCAGAAGAGACCCAGTACTTC
>-|TRBV20-1|few|TRBJ2-7
CSARYASSYEQYF
TGCAGTGCTAGGTACGCGAGCTCCTACGAGCAGTACTTC
>TRBD2|TRBV28|few|TRBJ2-1
CASSFRGGPNEQFF
TGTGCCAGCAGTTTCCGCGGGGGGCCGAATGAGCAGTTCTTC
>TRBD2|TRBV7-2|few|TRBJ2-1
CASSPQLAGVSGEQFF
TGTGCCAGCAGCCCTCAACTAGCGGGAGTTTCGGGTGAGCAGTTCTTC
>-|TRBV15|once|TRBJ2-7
CATSRENSFSYEQYF
TGTGCCACCAGCAGAGAGAACAGTTTTTCCTACGAGCAGTACTTC
>-|TRBV3-1|-|TRBJ2-7
CASSGLDEQYF
TGTGCCAGCAGTGGACTGGACGAGCAGTACTTC
>-|TRBV20-1|-|TRBJ2-7
CSARENGLTHEQYF
TGCAGTGCCCGAGAGAACGGGCTCACCCACGAGCAGTACTTC
>-|TRBV7-2|-|TRBJ2-5
CASSFASTGGNERFF
TGTGCCAGCAGCTTCGCGAGCACCGGCGGCAATGAGCGGTTCTTC
>TRBD2|TRBV15|few|TRBJ2-7
CATSTGTSGTYEQYF
TGTGCCACCAGCACAGGGACTAGCGGGACCTACGAGCAGTACTTC
>TRBD1|TRBV10-3|-|TRBJ2-3
CAISLRGTGEGTDTQYF
TGTGCCATCAGCCTCAGGGGGACAGGGGAGGGCACAGATACGCAGTATTTT
>-|TRBV29-1|many|TRBJ2-5
CSVYQETQYF
TGCAGCGTTTACCAAGAGACCCAGTACTTC
>TRBD1|TRBV7-9|-|TRBJ1-6
CASSLAGQANGVSPLHF
TGTGCCAGCAGCTTAGCCGGACAGGCAAACGGGGTTTCACCCCTCCACTTT
>TRBD2|TRBV29-1|few|TRBJ2-1
CSVGGGLAGRLLINEQFF
TGCAGCGTTGGGGGGGGACTAGCGGGAAGATTATTGATCAATGAGCAGTTCTTC
>-|TRBV7-3|few|TRBJ2-2
CASSLRGKSVTRGLFF
TGTGCCAGCAGCTTACGGGGGAAATCGGTCACCAGGGGGCTGTTTTTT
>-|TRBV7-9|-|TRBJ2-1
CASSLAGTPLDEQFF
TGTGCCAGCAGCTTAGCCGGGACCCCGTTGGATGAGCAGTTCTTC
>TRBD1|TRBV20-1|-|TRBJ1-2
CSARVWDRDYGYTF
TGCAGTGCTAGAGTTTGGGACAGGGACTATGGCTACACCTTC
>-|TRBV20-1|-|TRBJ2-3
CSAPGPAVSSTDTQYF
TGCAGTGCCCCGGGACCAGCGGTTTCTAGCACAGATACGCAGTATTTT
>TRBD2|TRBV20-1|-|TRBJ2-2
CSARVSGSTGELFF
TGCAGTGCTAGGGTGAGCGGGAGTACCGGGGAGCTGTTTTTT
>-|TRBV20-1|-|TRBJ2-1
CSARDGLARISSYNEQLF
TGCAGTGCTAGAGATGGCCTAGCGCGGATAAGCTCCTACAATGAGCAGTTATTC
>-|TRBV28|-|TRBJ2-4
CASSYQTGKDIQYF
TGTGCCAGCAGTTACCAAACAGGGAAGGACATTCAGTACTTC
>-|TRBV7-9|few|TRBJ2-7
CASSFTLSSYEQYF
TGTGCCAGCAGCTTCACACTGTCCTCCTACGAGCAGTACTTC
>TRBD1|TRBV7-3|few|TRBJ2-3
CASGSGQGHTDTQYF
TGTGCCAGCGGCTCGGGACAGGGACACACAGATACGCAGTATTTT
>TRBD2|TRBV27|-|TRBJ2-5
CASSWTSWETQYF
TGTGCCAGCAGCTGGACTAGCTGGGAGACCCAGTACTTC
>TRBD2|TRBV27|few|TRBJ2-7
CASSLSVVAGEEHEQYF
TGTGCCAGCAGTTTATCCGTGGTAGCGGGAGAGGAACACGAGCAGTACTTC
>TRBD2|TRBV18|many|TRBJ2-7
CASSPGLVNYEQYF
TGTGCCAGCTCACCAGGACTAGTAAACTACGAGCAGTACTTC
>-|TRBV28|few|TRBJ2-5
CASSHSGAAQETQYF
TGTGCCAGCAGTCATTCCGGGGCAGCCCAAGAGACCCAGTACTTC
>-|TRBV20-1|few|TRBJ1-2
CSAREGVGPNYGYTF
TGCAGTGCTAGGGAAGGTGTAGGGCCGAACTATGGCTACACCTTC
>-|TRBV30|-|TRBJ2-2
CAWTGDAGELFF
TGTGCCTGGACAGGAGACGCCGGGGAGCTGTTTTTT